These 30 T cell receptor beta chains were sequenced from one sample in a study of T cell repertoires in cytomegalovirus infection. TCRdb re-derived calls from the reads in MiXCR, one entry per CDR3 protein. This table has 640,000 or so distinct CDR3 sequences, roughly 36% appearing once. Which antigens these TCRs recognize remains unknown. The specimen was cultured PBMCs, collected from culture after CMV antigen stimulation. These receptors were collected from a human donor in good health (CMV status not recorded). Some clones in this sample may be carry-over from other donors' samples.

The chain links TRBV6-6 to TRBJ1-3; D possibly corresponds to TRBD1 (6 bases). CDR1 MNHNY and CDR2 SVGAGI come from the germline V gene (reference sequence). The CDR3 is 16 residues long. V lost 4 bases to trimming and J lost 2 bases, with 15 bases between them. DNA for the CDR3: TGTGCCAGCAGTTTTGTGGGGACACAAACTGGAAACACCATATATTTT. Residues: CASSFVGTQTGNTIYF.

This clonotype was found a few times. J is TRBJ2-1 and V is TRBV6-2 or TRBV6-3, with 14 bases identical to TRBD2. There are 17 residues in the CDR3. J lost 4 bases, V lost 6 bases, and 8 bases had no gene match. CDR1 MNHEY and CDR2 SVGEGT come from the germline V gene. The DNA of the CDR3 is TGTGCCAGCAGCAAGCCGGGACTAGCGGGAGAGTACAATGAGCAGTTCTTC. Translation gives CASSKPGLAGEYNEQFF.

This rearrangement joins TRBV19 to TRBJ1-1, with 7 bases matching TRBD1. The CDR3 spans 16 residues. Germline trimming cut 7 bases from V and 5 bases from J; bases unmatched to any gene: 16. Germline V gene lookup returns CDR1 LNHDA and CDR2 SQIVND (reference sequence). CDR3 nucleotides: TGTGCCAGTAAAAGGGGCAGGGGGAGGAGAAAGACTGAAGCTTTCTTT. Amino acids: CASKRGRGRRKTEAFF.

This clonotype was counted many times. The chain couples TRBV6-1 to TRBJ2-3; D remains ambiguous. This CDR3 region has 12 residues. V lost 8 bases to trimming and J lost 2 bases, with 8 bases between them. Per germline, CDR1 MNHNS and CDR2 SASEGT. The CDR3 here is CASGRDTDTQYF. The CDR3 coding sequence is TGTGCCAGCGGCAGAGACACAGATACGCAGTATTTT.

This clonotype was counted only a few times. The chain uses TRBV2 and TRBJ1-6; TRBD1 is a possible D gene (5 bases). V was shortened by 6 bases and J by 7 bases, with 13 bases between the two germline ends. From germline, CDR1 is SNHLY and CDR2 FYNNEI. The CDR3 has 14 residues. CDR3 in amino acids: CASRGETLNSPLHF. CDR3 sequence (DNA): TGTGCCAGCAGGGGGGAGACATTAAATTCACCCCTCCACTTT.

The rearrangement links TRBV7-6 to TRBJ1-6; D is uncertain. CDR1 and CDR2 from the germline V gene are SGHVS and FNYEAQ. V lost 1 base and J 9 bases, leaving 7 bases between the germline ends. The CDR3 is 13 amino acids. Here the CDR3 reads CASSLVPGSPLHF. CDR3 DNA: TGTGCCAGCAGCTTAGTCCCAGGTTCACCCCTCCACTTT.

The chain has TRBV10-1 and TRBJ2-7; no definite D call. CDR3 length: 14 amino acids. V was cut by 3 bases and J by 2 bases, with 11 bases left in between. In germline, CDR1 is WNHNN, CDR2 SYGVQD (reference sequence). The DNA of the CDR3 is TGCGCCAGCAGTGACCGGTCCTCTCCCTACGAGCAGTACTTC. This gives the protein CASSDRSSPYEQYF.

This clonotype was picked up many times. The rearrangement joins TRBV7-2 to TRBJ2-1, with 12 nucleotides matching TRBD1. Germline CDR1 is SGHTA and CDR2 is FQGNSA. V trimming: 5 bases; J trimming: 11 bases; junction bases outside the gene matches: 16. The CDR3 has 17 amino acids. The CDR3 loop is CASSLFRAGTGGPKQFF. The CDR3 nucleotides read TGTGCCAGCAGCCTGTTCCGAGCCGGGACAGGGGGCCCAAAGCAGTTCTTC.

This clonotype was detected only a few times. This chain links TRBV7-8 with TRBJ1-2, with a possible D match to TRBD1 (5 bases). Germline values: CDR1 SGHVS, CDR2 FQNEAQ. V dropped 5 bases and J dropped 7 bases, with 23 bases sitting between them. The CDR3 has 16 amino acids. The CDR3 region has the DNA TGTGCCAGCAGCCTAATCGCGGGACCCATGGTCCTTGGCTACACCTTC. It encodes CASSLIAGPMVLGYTF.

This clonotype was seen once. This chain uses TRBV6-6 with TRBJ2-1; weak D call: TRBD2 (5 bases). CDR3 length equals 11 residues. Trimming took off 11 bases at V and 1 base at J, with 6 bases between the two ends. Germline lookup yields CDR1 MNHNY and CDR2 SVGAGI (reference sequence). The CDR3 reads CAPGSYNEQFF. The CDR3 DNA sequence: TGTGCCCCGGGGTCCTACAATGAGCAGTTCTTC.

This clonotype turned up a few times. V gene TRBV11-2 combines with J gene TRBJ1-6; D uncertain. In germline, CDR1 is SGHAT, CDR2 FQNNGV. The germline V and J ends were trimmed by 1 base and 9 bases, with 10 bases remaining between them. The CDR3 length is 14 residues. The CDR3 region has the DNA TGTGCCAGCAGCTTAGGATCCGGGAGTTCACCCCTCCACTTT. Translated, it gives CASSLGSGSSPLHF.

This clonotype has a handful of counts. The CDR3 bases are TGCGCCAGCAGCCGGGCTTATACAGGGAGCTCTGGAAACACCATATATTTT. As protein: CASSRAYTGSSGNTIYF. The genes are TRBV4-1 and TRBJ1-3; D is possibly TRBD1 (6 bases). CDR3 length equals 17 residues. The ends were cut back, 4 bases at V and 0 bases at J, with 16 bases in the middle. The V gene's germline CDR1 is MGHRA and CDR2 YSYEKL.

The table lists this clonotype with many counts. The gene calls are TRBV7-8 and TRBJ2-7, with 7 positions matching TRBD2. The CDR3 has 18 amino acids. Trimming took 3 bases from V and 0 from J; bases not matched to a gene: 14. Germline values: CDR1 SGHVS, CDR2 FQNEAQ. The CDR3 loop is CASSFTAWGGDHSYEQYF. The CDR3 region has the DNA TGTGCCAGCAGCTTCACGGCGTGGGGGGGGGACCACTCCTACGAGCAGTACTTC.

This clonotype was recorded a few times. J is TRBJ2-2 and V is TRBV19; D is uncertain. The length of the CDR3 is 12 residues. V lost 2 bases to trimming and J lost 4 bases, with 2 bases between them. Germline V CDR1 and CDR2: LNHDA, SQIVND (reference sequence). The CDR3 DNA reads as TGTGCCAGTAGTATAAGCACCGGGGAGCTGTTTTTT. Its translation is CASSISTGELFF.

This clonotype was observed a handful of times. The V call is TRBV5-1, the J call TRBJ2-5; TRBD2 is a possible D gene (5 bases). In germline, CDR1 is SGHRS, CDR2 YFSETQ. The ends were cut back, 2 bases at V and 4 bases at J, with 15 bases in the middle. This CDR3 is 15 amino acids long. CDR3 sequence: CASSLERPGGETQYF. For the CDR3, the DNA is TGCGCCAGCAGCTTAGAGCGGCCTGGAGGAGAGACCCAGTACTTC.

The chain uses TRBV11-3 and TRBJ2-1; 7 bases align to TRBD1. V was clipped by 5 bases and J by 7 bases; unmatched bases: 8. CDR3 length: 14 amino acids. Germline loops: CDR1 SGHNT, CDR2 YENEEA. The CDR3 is CASSKWDSHNEQFF. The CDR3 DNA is TGTGCCAGCAGCAAATGGGACAGCCATAATGAGCAGTTCTTC.

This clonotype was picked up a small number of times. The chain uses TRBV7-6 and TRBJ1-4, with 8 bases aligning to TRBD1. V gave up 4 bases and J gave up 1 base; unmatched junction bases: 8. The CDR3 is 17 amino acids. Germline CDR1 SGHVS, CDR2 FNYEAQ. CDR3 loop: CASSSYRGVVTNEKLFF. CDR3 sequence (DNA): TGTGCCAGCAGCTCCTACAGGGGGGTAGTAACTAATGAAAAACTGTTTTTT.

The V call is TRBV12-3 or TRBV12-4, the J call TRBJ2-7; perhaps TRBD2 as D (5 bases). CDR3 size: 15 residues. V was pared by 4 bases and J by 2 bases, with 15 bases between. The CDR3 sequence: CASSSTTGGTYEQYF. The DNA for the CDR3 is TGTGCCAGCAGTTCTACGACCGGAGGAACCTACGAGCAGTACTTC.

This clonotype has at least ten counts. The CDR3 region is CASSDGDQPQHF. In DNA form, the CDR3 reads TGTGCCAGCAGTGACGGGGATCAGCCCCAGCATTTT. The chain combines TRBV6-1 with TRBJ1-5; no clear D gene. The V end lost 3 bases, the J end lost 5 bases, and 5 bases lay between the germline ends. The CDR3 is made up of 12 amino acids. Germline V gene data show CDR1 as MNHNS and CDR2 as SASEGT.

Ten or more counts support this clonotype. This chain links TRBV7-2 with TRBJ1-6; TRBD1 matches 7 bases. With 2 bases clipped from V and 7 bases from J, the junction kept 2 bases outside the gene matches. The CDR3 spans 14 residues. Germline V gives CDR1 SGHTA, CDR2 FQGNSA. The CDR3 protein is CASSLQGGNSPLHF. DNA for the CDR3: TGTGCCAGCAGCTTACAGGGGGGAAATTCACCCCTCCACTTT.

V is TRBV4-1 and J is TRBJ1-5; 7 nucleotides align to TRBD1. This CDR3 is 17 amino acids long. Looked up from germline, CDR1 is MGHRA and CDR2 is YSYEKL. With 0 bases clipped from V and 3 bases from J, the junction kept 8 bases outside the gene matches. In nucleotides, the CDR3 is TGCGCCAGCAGCCAAGACACCGGGACAGCGACCAATCAGCCCCAGCATTTT. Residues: CASSQDTGTATNQPQHF.

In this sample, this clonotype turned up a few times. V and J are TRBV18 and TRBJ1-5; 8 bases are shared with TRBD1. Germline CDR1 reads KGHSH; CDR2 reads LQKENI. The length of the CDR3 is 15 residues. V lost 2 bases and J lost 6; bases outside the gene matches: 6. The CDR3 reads CASSPNGQGAQPQHF. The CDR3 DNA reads TGTGCCAGCTCACCAAATGGACAGGGTGCTCAGCCCCAGCATTTT.

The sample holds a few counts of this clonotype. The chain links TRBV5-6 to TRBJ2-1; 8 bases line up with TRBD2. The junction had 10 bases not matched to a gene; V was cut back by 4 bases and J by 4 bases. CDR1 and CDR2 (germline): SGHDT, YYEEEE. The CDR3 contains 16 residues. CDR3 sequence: CASSTKPGLDYNEQFF. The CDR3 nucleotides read TGTGCCAGCAGCACAAAACCGGGACTAGATTACAATGAGCAGTTCTTC.

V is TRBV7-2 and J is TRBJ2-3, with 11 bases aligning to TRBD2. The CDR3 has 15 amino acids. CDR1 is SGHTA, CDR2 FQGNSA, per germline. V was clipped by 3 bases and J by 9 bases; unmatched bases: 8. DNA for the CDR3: TGTGCCAGCAGCTTCCAACTAGCGGGAGATAGGACGCAGTATTTT. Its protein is CASSFQLAGDRTQYF.

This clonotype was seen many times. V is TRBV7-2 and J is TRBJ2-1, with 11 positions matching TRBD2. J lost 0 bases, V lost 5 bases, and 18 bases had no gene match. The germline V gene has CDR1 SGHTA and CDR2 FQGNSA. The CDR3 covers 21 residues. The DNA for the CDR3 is TGTGCCAGCAGCCGACCCAGACTAGCGGGAAGTCCGAAGAGCTCCTACAATGAGCAGTTCTTC. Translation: CASSRPRLAGSPKSSYNEQFF.

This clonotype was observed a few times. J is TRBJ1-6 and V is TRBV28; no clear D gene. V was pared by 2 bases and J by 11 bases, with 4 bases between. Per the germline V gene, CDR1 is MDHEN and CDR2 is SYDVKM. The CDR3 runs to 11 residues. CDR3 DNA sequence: TGTGCCAGCAGTTTAGGAACACCCCTCCACTTT. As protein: CASSLGTPLHF.

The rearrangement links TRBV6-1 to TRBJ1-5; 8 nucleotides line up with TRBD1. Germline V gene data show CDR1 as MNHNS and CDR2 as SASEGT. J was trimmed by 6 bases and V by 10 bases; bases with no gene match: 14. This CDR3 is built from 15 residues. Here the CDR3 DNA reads TGTGCCACCGATAAGACAGGGGAAGTTAGTCAGCCCCAGCATTTT. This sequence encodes CATDKTGEVSQPQHF.

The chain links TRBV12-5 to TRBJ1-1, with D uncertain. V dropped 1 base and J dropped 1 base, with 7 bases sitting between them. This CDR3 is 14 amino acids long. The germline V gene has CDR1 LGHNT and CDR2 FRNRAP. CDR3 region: CASGLGASNTEAFF. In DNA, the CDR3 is TGTGCTAGTGGTTTGGGGGCGTCGAACACTGAAGCTTTCTTT.

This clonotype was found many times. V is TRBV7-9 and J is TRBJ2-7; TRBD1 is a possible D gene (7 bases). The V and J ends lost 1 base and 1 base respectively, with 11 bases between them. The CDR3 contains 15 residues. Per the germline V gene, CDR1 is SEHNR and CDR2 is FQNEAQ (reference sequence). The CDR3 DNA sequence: TGTGCCAGCAGCTTAGAGGGGGGACAGTCCTACGAGCAGTACTTC. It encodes CASSLEGGQSYEQYF.

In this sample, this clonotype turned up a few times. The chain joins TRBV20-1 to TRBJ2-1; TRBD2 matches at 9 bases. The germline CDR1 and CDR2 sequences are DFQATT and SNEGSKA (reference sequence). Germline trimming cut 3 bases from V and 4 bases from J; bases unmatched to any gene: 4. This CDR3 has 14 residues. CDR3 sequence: CSASPSGAYNEQFF. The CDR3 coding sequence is TGCAGTGCTAGCCCTAGCGGGGCATACAATGAGCAGTTCTTC.